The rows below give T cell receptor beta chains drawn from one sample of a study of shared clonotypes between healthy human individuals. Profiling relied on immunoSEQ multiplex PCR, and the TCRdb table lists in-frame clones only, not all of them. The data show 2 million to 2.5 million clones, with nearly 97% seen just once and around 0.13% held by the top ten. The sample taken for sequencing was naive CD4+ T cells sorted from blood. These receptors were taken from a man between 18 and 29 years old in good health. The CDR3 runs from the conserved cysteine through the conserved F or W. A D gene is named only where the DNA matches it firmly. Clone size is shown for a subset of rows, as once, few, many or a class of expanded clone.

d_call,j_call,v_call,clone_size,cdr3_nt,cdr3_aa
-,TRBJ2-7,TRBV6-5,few,TGTGCCAGCAGTTACTCAAGAAGCTCCTACGAGCAGTACTTC,CASSYSRSSYEQYF
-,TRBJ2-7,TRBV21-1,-,TGTGCCAGCAGCGCGACAGGGTTGAGCGAGCAGTACTTC,CASSATGLSEQYF
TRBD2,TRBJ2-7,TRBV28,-,TGTGCCAGCAGTTTCTGGGGTCGGGAGGGCCCGTCCTACGAGCAGTACTTC,CASSFWGREGPSYEQYF
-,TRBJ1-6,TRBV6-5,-,TGTGCCAGCAGTTATGTGGATTCACCCCTCCACTTT,CASSYVDSPLHF
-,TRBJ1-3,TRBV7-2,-,TGTGCCAGCAGCCGGTTCGGGGGAAACACCATATATTTT,CASSRFGGNTIYF
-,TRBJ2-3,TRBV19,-,TGTGCCAGTAGTCCTCGGAACACAGATACGCAGTATTTT,CASSPRNTDTQYF
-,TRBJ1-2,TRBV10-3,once,TGTGCCATCAGTGACGTCCCTAGCGGCTACACCTTC,CAISDVPSGYTF
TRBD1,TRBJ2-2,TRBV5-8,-,TGTGCCAGCAGCCCAACCGGGACAGCGAACACCGGGGAGCTGTTTTTT,CASSPTGTANTGELFF
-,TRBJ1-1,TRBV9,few,TGTGCCAGCAGCGTAAAGGGGAACACTGAAGCTTTCTTT,CASSVKGNTEAFF
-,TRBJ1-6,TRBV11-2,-,TGTGCCAGCAGCTTAGATCTCTCACCCCTCCACTTT,CASSLDLSPLHF
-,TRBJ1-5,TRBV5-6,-,TGTGCCAGCAGCTTGGTCGGGTACAATCAGCCCCAGCATTTT,CASSLVGYNQPQHF
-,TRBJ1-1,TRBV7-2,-,TGTGCCAGCAGCCGTGAGGATAGCACTGAAGCTTTCTTT,CASSREDSTEAFF
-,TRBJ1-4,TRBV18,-,TGTGCCAGCTCACCACCAACGGGCAGTACAACTAATGAAAAACTGTTTTTT,CASSPPTGSTTNEKLFF
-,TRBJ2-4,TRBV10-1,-,TGCGCCAGCAGTGATGGCAGTACCTCCAAAAACATTCAGTACTTC,CASSDGSTSKNIQYF
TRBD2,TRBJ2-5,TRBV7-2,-,TGTGCCAGCAGCTTAGGACTAGCGGGTCAAGAGACCCAGTACTTC,CASSLGLAGQETQYF
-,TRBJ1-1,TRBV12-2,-,TGTGCAAGTCGAAACAGGGGCCGGGCTTTCTTT,CASRNRGRAFF
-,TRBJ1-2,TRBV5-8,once,TGTGCCAGCAGCTTGGGTCAGCGCTATGGCTACACCTTC,CASSLGQRYGYTF
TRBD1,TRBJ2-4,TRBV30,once,TGTGCCTGGAGTGGAGGGACAGGGTCAGCCAAAAACATTCAGTACTTC,CAWSGGTGSAKNIQYF
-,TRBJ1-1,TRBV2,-,TGTGCCAGCAGTACCAGGGCAGAGAACACTGAAGCTTTCTTT,CASSTRAENTEAFF
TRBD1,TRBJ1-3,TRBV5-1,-,TGCGCCAGCAGCTTGGGGCAGGGGACAGGGACTAAGAGCTCTGGAAACACCATATATTTT,CASSLGQGTGTKSSGNTIYF
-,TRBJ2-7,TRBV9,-,TGTGCCAGCAGCGCTGGGTCGTACTCCTACGAGCAGTACTTC,CASSAGSYSYEQYF
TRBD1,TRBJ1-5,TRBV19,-,TGTGCCAGTAATGGACAGGGACCCAATCAGCCCCAGCATTTT,CASNGQGPNQPQHF